The T cell receptor (beta chain) under discussion was sequenced for a study of T-cell memory formation after mild COVID-19. Study overall: The study found TCR clusters largely donor specific.

The V gene's germline CDR1 is LGHNA and CDR2 YSLEER. V dropped 0 bases and J dropped 0; count of bases not matched to a gene: 14. This CDR3 has 20 amino acids. The authors produced TCR alpha and TCR beta cDNA libraries with sample barcodes and UMIs by 5'RACE using constant-segment primers. TCRdb fed the 5' RACE reads into MiXCR, producing one record per CDR3 protein. The table records about 450,000 distinct CDR3 sequences, 20% to 30% of them present only once. Study-wide results and caveats: Pre-infection memory showed some responding clones, and this suggested that cross-reactive memory joined. Second-wave clones with a day 37 peak had unconfirmed SARS-CoV-2 specificity.

As concerns this clonotype: What it recognizes is unknown.

The TCR originated in an adult woman who had mild COVID-19 (a few samples of this study predate the infection). Cell type and time point are not known. The gene calls are TRBV4-3 and TRBJ2-1, with 7 bases fitting TRBD2. Sequencing was performed on PBMCs or a T cell subset sorted from them (not recorded which). CDR3 residues: CASSQDGGLWAGSSYNEQFF. The CDR3 nucleotides are TGCGCCAGCAGCCAAGACGGGGGACTATGGGCGGGAAGCTCCTACAATGAGCAGTTCTTC.